These 18 T cell receptor beta chains came from one sample sequenced in a study of molecular identifiers for immune sequencing clone quantification. Each CDR3 protein is one row after TCRdb ran MiXCR on the PCR reads. The profile shows around 480,000 distinct CDR3 sequences, about 26% of them singletons. Sequenced material: naive CD8+ T cells from blood, with Jurkat cell RNA spiked in. Specified subset: FACS-sorted CD8+CD4-CCR7+CD45RA+ naive T cells. These receptors were obtained from a human donor in good health. Some libraries in this study had Jurkat cell RNA spiked in.

This clonotype was seen only a few times. The gene calls are TRBV27 and TRBJ2-7; possible D gene TRBD2, 5 bases. In germline, CDR1 is MNHEY, CDR2 SMNVEV (reference sequence). V was shortened by 0 bases and J by 2 bases, with 8 bases between the two germline ends. The CDR3 is 14 residues long. In DNA, the CDR3 is TGTGCCAGCAGTTTATCACTAGGACCCTACGAGCAGTACTTC. Translated: CASSLSLGPYEQYF.

The V and J genes are TRBV11-2 and TRBJ2-3, with 7 bases matching TRBD2. The CDR3 contains 16 residues. V shed 1 base, J shed 2 bases, and the junction held 6 bases outside the gene matches. Germline V gives CDR1 SGHAT, CDR2 FQNNGV. The CDR3 bases are TGTGCCAGCAGCTTAGCCCCTAGCGGCCACACAGATACGCAGTATTTT. Amino acids: CASSLAPSGHTDTQYF.

This clonotype was seen only a few times. This chain connects TRBV3-1 to TRBJ2-3; TRBD2 is a possible D gene (6 bases). CDR1 LGHDT and CDR2 YNNKEL come from the germline V gene (reference sequence). This CDR3 is built from 16 residues. The V end was cut by 4 bases, the J end by 2 bases, with 16 bases between. The DNA for the CDR3 is TGTGCCAGCAGCCCGTACCGGGACTGGACCACAGATACGCAGTATTTT. Its translation is CASSPYRDWTTDTQYF.

This clonotype has a count of ten or more. This sequence joins TRBV29-1 and TRBJ1-1; D possibly corresponds to TRBD1 (5 bases). Germline lookup yields CDR1 SQVTM and CDR2 ANQGSEA. Trimming removed 4 bases from V and 4 bases from J, with 7 bases in between. This CDR3 region has 11 residues. This chain's CDR3 is CSVVGGTEAFF. The CDR3 bases are TGCAGCGTTGTCGGGGGCACTGAAGCTTTCTTT.

Ten or more counts support this clonotype. The CDR3 DNA is TGTGCCAGCAGCTTAGGAGACGGCGAGCAGTACTTC. Protein sequence: CASSLGDGEQYF. This sequence joins TRBV7-3 and TRBJ2-7, with D unclear. Germline assignment: CDR1 SGHTA and CDR2 FQGTGA. The CDR3 loop spans 12 amino acids. The V and J ends lost 2 bases and 6 bases respectively, with 8 bases between them.

As regards this clonotype: Relative to the germline gene, one junction end is altered; a read error may explain this. This sequence joins TRBV7-9 and TRBJ2-2, with 8 positions matching TRBD2. The germline V gene encodes CDR1 SEHNR and CDR2 FQNEAQ (reference sequence). This CDR3 has 18 amino acids. The CDR3 DNA is TGTGCCAGCAGCTTACGGTACCAGCGGGGGCCAAACACCGGGGAGCTGTCTTTT. Protein: CASSLRYQRGPNTGELSF.

Here the CDR3 DNA reads TGTGCCAGCAGTCCCCCCCTAAGCGAAGGGTGGGGCGGGGAGCTGTTTTTT. It yields the protein CASSPPLSEGWGGELFF. The chain is built from TRBV27 and TRBJ2-2; the D is unclear. Trimming took 5 bases from V and 7 from J, leaving 23 bases between them. CDR3 size: 17 residues. The germline V gene has CDR1 MNHEY and CDR2 SMNVEV (reference sequence).

This clonotype was detected only a few times. V and J are TRBV7-9 and TRBJ1-5; D remains unclear. The CDR3 covers 15 residues. Germline-derived CDR1 and CDR2 are SEHNR and FQNEAQ (reference sequence). Trimming cost V 5 bases and J 3 bases, with 14 bases left between them. The CDR3 loop is CASSQTGNINQPQHF. CDR3 nucleotides: TGTGCCAGCAGCCAAACCGGGAACATCAATCAGCCCCAGCATTTT. Variable domain in full (rest from reference TRBV7-9 and TRBJ1-5): DTGVSQNPRHKITKRGQNVTFRCDPISEHNRLYWYRQTLGQGPEFLTYFQNEAQLEKSRLLSDRFSAERPKGSFSTLEIQRTEQGDSAMYLCASSQTGNINQPQHFGDGTRLSIL.

The chain uses TRBV13 and TRBJ2-7; D is possibly TRBD1 (6 bases). Germline CDR1 is PRHDT and CDR2 is FYEKMQ (reference sequence). The CDR3 is made up of 14 amino acids. V gave up 6 bases and J gave up 3 bases, with 15 bases separating them. The CDR3 loop is CASSHRVTSYEQYF. CDR3 DNA: TGTGCCAGCAGTCACAGGGTGACCAGCTACGAGCAGTACTTC.

The table lists this clonotype with a few counts. The chain is built from TRBV6-2 or TRBV6-3 and TRBJ2-3, with 8 bases that match TRBD2. From germline, CDR1 is MNHEY and CDR2 SVGEGT. V was pared by 6 bases and J by 3 bases, with 11 bases of the junction left unmatched. The CDR3 consists of 16 residues. The chain's CDR3 is CASSPLSGGETDTQYF. Written as DNA, the CDR3 is TGTGCCAGCAGCCCGCTCAGCGGGGGAGAAACAGATACGCAGTATTTT.

The sample holds many counts of this clonotype. The chain carries TRBV24-1 and TRBJ2-2; D is unclear. Trimming shortened V by 8 bases and J by 3 bases, and 12 bases separated the two germline ends. CDR1 and CDR2 from the germline V gene are KGHDR and SFDVKD. The CDR3 runs 14 residues. CDR3 loop: CATIPDDYTGELFF. The CDR3 DNA reads as TGTGCCACCATCCCCGACGACTACACCGGGGAGCTGTTTTTT.

V gene TRBV20-1 combines with J gene TRBJ2-7, with TRBD1 matching over 10 bases. Trimming took 4 bases from V and 5 from J; bases not matched to a gene: 8. Per germline, CDR1 DFQATT and CDR2 SNEGSKA (reference sequence). CDR3 length equals 14 residues. The CDR3 protein is CSAIGQGVFDEQYF. Here the CDR3 DNA reads TGCAGTGCTATTGGACAGGGGGTGTTCGACGAGCAGTACTTC.

There are many counts of this clonotype. The V gene is TRBV28, the J gene TRBJ2-3, with D perhaps TRBD2 (6 bases). The V gene's germline CDR1 is MDHEN and CDR2 SYDVKM. The length of the CDR3 is 14 residues. Trimming took off 5 bases at V and 4 bases at J, with 13 bases between the two ends. The chain's CDR3 is CASSERVSPDTQYF. CDR3 DNA sequence: TGTGCCAGCAGTGAGCGGGTCAGTCCAGATACGCAGTATTTT.

This rearrangement joins TRBV4-1 to TRBJ1-1, with D unclear. The germline gives CDR1 MGHRA, CDR2 YSYEKL. V dropped 4 bases and J dropped 5 bases, with 11 bases sitting between them. The CDR3 sequence is 13 residues long. DNA of the CDR3: TGCGCCAGCAGCCGAGGGCACAGTACTGAAGCTTTCTTT. Encoded protein: CASSRGHSTEAFF.

Many counts were recorded for this clonotype. The CDR3 bases are TGTGCCAGCAGCGGGGATCTAGCCAAAAACATTCAGTACTTC. This gives the protein CASSGDLAKNIQYF. The chain combines TRBV7-9 with TRBJ2-4; D ambiguous. This CDR3 has 14 amino acids. Germline CDR1 reads SEHNR; CDR2 reads FQNEAQ (reference sequence). V lost 5 bases to trimming and J lost 0 bases, with 8 bases between them. Complete variable domain (other parts from reference TRBV7-9 and TRBJ2-4): DTGVSQNPRHKITKRGQNVTFRCDPISEHNRLYWYRQTLGQGPEFLTYFQNEAQLEKSRLLSDRFSAERPKGSFSTLEIQRTEQGDSAMYLCASSGDLAKNIQYFGAGTRLSVL.

This chain connects TRBV28 to TRBJ2-1; D is unclear. This CDR3 comprises 13 residues. V was trimmed by 10 bases and J by 0 bases, leaving 10 bases between them. Germline-derived CDR1 and CDR2 are MDHEN and SYDVKM. The CDR3 DNA reads TGTGCCACATCAGACGTCTCCTACAATGAGCAGTTCTTC. It yields the protein CATSDVSYNEQFF.

The chain links TRBV13 to TRBJ2-2, with D maybe TRBD2 (5 bases). The CDR3 extends over 16 amino acids. The V gene lost 4 bases and the J gene lost 6 bases, with 18 bases spanning the gap. The V gene's germline CDR1 is PRHDT and CDR2 FYEKMQ (reference sequence). CDR3 loop: CASSSLLVKGAGELFF. The CDR3 DNA reads TGTGCCAGCAGCTCGTTACTAGTAAAGGGAGCCGGGGAGCTGTTTTTT.

A remark on this clonotype: The junction shows a germline mismatch at one end, possibly a read error. V is TRBV7-2 and J is TRBJ1-1; D is possibly TRBD1 (5 bases). Per germline, CDR1 SGHTA and CDR2 FQGNSA. This CDR3 spans 13 amino acids. CDR3 sequence (DNA): TGTGCCAGCAGCTTAATGGGGGTGACTGAAGCTTCCTTT. This codes for CASSLMGVTEASF.